The 27 T cell receptor beta chains below were found in one sample sequenced in a study of tumor-infiltrating lymphocytes in primary liver carcinoma (dated by TCRdb to 2017 to 2019). Sequenced on an Illumina HiSeq 2500. TCRbeta-specific cDNA was reverse-transcribed from about 500 ng total RNA using a constant-region primer and ProtoScript II reverse transcriptase. Construction of the TCRbeta libraries relied on three nested rounds of multiplex PCR, following a slightly modified ARM-PCR procedure. The first two PCR rounds used multiplex TRBV1-TRBV30 forward primers with a Cbeta reverse primer, each for roughly 11 cycles. TCRdb reworked the public reads: Q25 trimming with fastp, MiXCR clone assembly, productive beta chains retained. Under each unique CDR3 protein, matching rows form one entry showing the most common genes and DNA. This sample is represented by fewer than 350,000 distinct CDR3 sequences; more than 55% of them were singletons. The ten top clones hold around 9.5% of the sample.

RNA from unsorted whole blood was extracted with TRIzol reagent, and germline DNA was obtained with the DNeasy Blood & Tissue kit. Source material: peripheral blood. These receptors were collected from a man in his forties with primary liver carcinoma and hepatitis B virus infection.

The rearrangement joins TRBV6-1 to TRBJ1-4; D gene unclear. The CDR3 consists of 16 residues. Trimming cost V 5 bases and J 4 bases, with 17 bases left between them. Germline V CDR1 and CDR2: MNHNS, SASEGT. The CDR3 coding sequence is TGTGCCAGCAGTATTTCCCCGGGATGGAATAATGAAAAACTGTTTTTT. Translation: CASSISPGWNNEKLFF.

Ten or more counts support this clonotype. The V gene is TRBV6-2 or TRBV6-3, the J gene TRBJ2-1; 10 positions match TRBD2. The CDR3 has 16 residues. The germline V gene has CDR1 MNHEY and CDR2 SVGEGT. Trimming took 6 bases from V and 7 from J; bases not matched to a gene: 12. CDR3 sequence reads: CASSYLAGDLMNEQFF. The CDR3 DNA is TGTGCCAGCAGCTACCTAGCGGGAGATCTAATGAATGAGCAGTTCTTC.

About this clonotype: One end of the junction is discordant with germline, which a read error may explain. The J gene is TRBJ2-7, the V gene TRBV12-3 or TRBV12-4; D may be TRBD2 (6 bases). The CDR3 covers 18 residues. The CDR3 DNA is TGTGCCAGCAGTCCCCTGGGGTCGGCGGGATTGGACTCCTACGAGCAATACTTC. This translates into CASSPLGSAGLDSYEQYF.

Details on this clonotype: It may be a read error: a sequence one base away is much more abundant. The CDR3 loop reads CASSERDSNIQYF. In DNA form, the CDR3 reads TGTGCCAGCAGTGAACGAGATTCGAACATTCAGTACTTC. The V and J genes are TRBV6-1 and TRBJ2-4; D is unresolved. Germline V gene lookup returns CDR1 MNHNS and CDR2 SASEGT. The CDR3 spans 13 residues. Trimming took off 2 bases at V and 7 bases at J, with 9 bases between the two ends.

This clonotype was found many times. The genes are TRBV4-2 and TRBJ1-2; 7 positions agree with TRBD1. The V gene's germline CDR1 is LGHNA and CDR2 YNFKEQ. This CDR3 is built from 15 residues. J gave up 8 bases and V 4 bases, and 13 bases lay outside the gene matches. The CDR3 nucleotides read TGTGCCAGCAGCCCCTGGACAGGAACCTATGAGGGCTACACCTTC. This codes for CASSPWTGTYEGYTF.

This chain joins TRBV4-1 and TRBJ1-4; D is possibly TRBD1 (6 bases). V dropped 3 bases and J dropped 5 bases, with 13 bases sitting between them. The CDR3 has 15 amino acids. CDR1 MGHRA and CDR2 YSYEKL come from the germline V gene. The CDR3 DNA reads as TGCGCCAGCAGCCAGAGGGGGGCGGGCAATGAAAAACTGTTTTTT. Translation: CASSQRGAGNEKLFF.

The chain employs TRBV24-1 and TRBJ2-5; 10 bases map to TRBD1. Trimming at V came to 3 bases and at J to 2 bases, leaving 5 bases not matched to a gene. CDR1 and CDR2 from the germline V gene are KGHDR and SFDVKD. The CDR3 covers 16 residues. The DNA for the CDR3 is TGTGCCACCAGTGATCCCGGGACAGGGGTGCAAGAGACCCAGTACTTC. The encoded protein is CATSDPGTGVQETQYF.

The chain couples TRBV4-1 to TRBJ2-1; the D is unclear. This CDR3 contains 17 residues. The V end lost 2 bases, the J end lost 7 bases, and 21 bases lay between the germline ends. CDR1 is MGHRA and CDR2 is YSYEKL in the germline V gene. CDR3 DNA: TGCGCCAGCAGCCAAATAGACATGGGGTTTCCGAAGAATGAGCAGTTCTTC. Its protein is CASSQIDMGFPKNEQFF.

Regarding this clonotype: Mismatch with germline at one junction end may stem from a read error. The chain is built from TRBV6-1 and TRBJ1-4; D not resolved. The CDR3 runs 16 residues. Germline CDR1 is MNHNS and CDR2 is SASEGT. In nucleotides, the CDR3 is TGTGGCAGCAGTGAAGCGGGTCTGGCAACTAATGAAAAACTGTTTTTT. Protein: CGSSEAGLATNEKLFF.

A few counts support this clonotype. At one of its ends the junction is not consistent with the germline gene, which may arise from a read error. V and J are TRBV6-2 or TRBV6-3 and TRBJ2-7; TRBD2 agrees at 7 bases. Germline CDR1 MNHEY, CDR2 SVGEGT. The CDR3 length is 13 residues. The DNA for the CDR3 is TGTGCCAGTAGTTACAGACTAGCAACCGAGCAGTACTTC. It specifies CASSYRLATEQYF.

As concerns this clonotype: A much larger clonotype is one base distant, so this may be a read error. This chain connects TRBV5-6 to TRBJ2-3; D remains unclear. V was cut by 1 base and J by 7 bases, with 13 bases left in between. This CDR3 region has 14 residues. CDR1 is SGHDT, CDR2 YYEEEE, per germline. This chain's CDR3 is CASSLPTTGNTQYF. The CDR3, as DNA: TGTGCCAGCAGCTTGCCTACAACGGGTAATACGCAGTATTTT.

As regards this clonotype: This sequence may be a read error, since a much larger clone differs from it by one base. The V call is TRBV12-3 or TRBV12-4, the J call TRBJ1-1, with TRBD1 as a possible D gene (6 bases). CDR3 length equals 14 residues. The CDR3 bases are TGTGCCAGCAGTTTGGGACATTTGAACAGTGAAGCTTTCTTT. It translates to CASSLGHLNSEAFF.

Of note for this clonotype: A much larger clone lies a single base off, so this may be a read error. The chain couples TRBV12-3 or TRBV12-4 to TRBJ1-2; TRBD1 aligns across 10 bases. The CDR3 extends over 16 amino acids. Here the CDR3 DNA reads TGTGCCAGCAGTTCTCCCCCCGGGACAGGGGTCTATGGCTACATCTTC. Its translation is CASSSPPGTGVYGYIF.

Regarding this clonotype: One end of the junction does not line up with germline, which may come from a read error. The gene calls are TRBV5-1 and TRBJ2-1; tentatively, D is TRBD2 (5 bases). Germline assignment: CDR1 SGHRS and CDR2 YFSETQ. This CDR3 contains 13 residues. CDR3 DNA sequence: TGCACCAGCAGCTTGAGCGGAATAAATGAGCAGTTCTTC. Amino acids: CTSSLSGINEQFF.

Concerning this clonotype itself: Germline is not matched at one junction end, which may reflect a read error. V gene TRBV5-1 combines with J gene TRBJ2-1, with TRBD2 matching 11 bases. The CDR3 sequence is 18 residues long. The germline gives CDR1 SGHRS, CDR2 YFSETQ. The DNA of the CDR3 is TGCGCCAGCAGCTCAGGGGGAGGACTAGCGGGCCCCTACATTGAGCAGTTCTTC. Translation gives CASSSGGGLAGPYIEQFF.

About this clonotype itself: A much larger clone differs by one base, so this may be a read error. Lacking the conserved final phenylalanine or tryptophan, this CDR3 likely reflects a read error. This chain links TRBV12-3 or TRBV12-4 with TRBJ2-1; D unclear. Trimming shortened V by 6 bases and J by 7 bases, and 7 bases separated the two germline ends. CDR3 size: 11 residues. CDR3 in DNA: TGTGCCAGCAGCCCCGGGAATGAGCAGTTCTCC. This translates into CASSPGNEQFS.

With regard to this clonotype: Since a much larger clone is just one base distant, this may be a read error. The gene calls are TRBV10-3 and TRBJ1-4, with 7 positions matching TRBD1. The CDR3 is 14 residues long. The germline CDR1 and CDR2 sequences are ENHRY and SYGVKD. This CDR3 reads CATSERDSSEKLFF. DNA for the CDR3: TGTGCCACCAGTGAGAGGGACAGTAGTGAAAAACTGTTTTTT.

The V call is TRBV7-8, the J call TRBJ2-3, with D possibly TRBD1 on 6 matching bases. Germline assignment: CDR1 SGHVS and CDR2 FQNEAQ. V was pared by 8 bases and J by 3 bases, with 18 bases between. The length of the CDR3 is 15 residues. The CDR3 here is CASRSTQGMTDTQYF. CDR3 in DNA: TGTGCCAGCCGCTCAACCCAGGGGATGACAGATACGCAGTATTTT. The full variable domain, rest sourced from reference TRBV7-8 and TRBJ2-3, is GAGVSQSPRYKVAKRGQDVALRCDPISGHVSLFWYQQALGQGPEFLTYFQNEAQLDKSGLPSDRFFAERPEGSVSTLKIQRTQQEDSAVYLCASRSTQGMTDTQYFGPGTRLTVL.

With respect to this clonotype: Given a much more abundant clone one base away, this may be a read error. The chain joins TRBV6-2 or TRBV6-3 to TRBJ1-5, with a tentative D call TRBD1 (6 bases). The germline CDR1 and CDR2 sequences are MNHEY and SVGEGT. The CDR3 runs 13 residues. This CDR3 is CASSYGGHQSQHF. CDR3 nucleotide sequence: TGTGCCAGCAGTTACGGGGGACATCAGTCCCAGCATTTT.

This clonotype was seen a few times. The J gene is TRBJ1-5, the V gene TRBV10-3; D is perhaps TRBD1 (5 bases). This CDR3 is 15 amino acids long. CDR1 and CDR2 (germline): ENHRY, SYGVKD. Trimming left V 4 bases short and J 5 bases short, with 15 bases between. The CDR3 protein is CAISGWGGGDQPQHF. CDR3 DNA: TGTGCCATCAGTGGTTGGGGGGGAGGGGATCAGCCCCAGCATTTT.

As for this clonotype: A single base separates this from a much larger clone, so it may be a read error. The chain carries TRBV12-3 or TRBV12-4 and TRBJ1-3, with D hard to call. The CDR3 runs 13 residues. CDR3 amino acids: CASREPSGITIYF. The CDR3 nucleotides read TGTGCCAGCAGGGAACCCTCTGGAATCACCATATATTTT.

Notes on this clonotype: The missing conserved phenylalanine or tryptophan at the end of this CDR3 makes a read error likely. The chain couples TRBV29-1 to TRBJ2-1; D call uncertain. The germline CDR1 and CDR2 sequences are SQVTM and ANQGSEA. This CDR3 contains 14 residues. V shed 7 bases and J shed 8 bases, with 21 bases lying between them. The CDR3 DNA reads as TGCAGCGCTGGTCTGGGCGGCCCGGGCGATGAGCAGTTCTTA. Its translation is CSAGLGGPGDEQFL.

This clonotype has only a few counts. CDR3 nucleotide sequence: TGTGCCAGCAGCTTCGGCCAGGGCGTGAACACCGGGGAGCTGTTTTTT. Protein: CASSFGQGVNTGELFF. This chain joins TRBV7-9 and TRBJ2-2, with a tentative D call TRBD1 (5 bases). The CDR3 has 16 amino acids. V dropped 3 bases and J dropped 1 base, with 12 bases sitting between them. Germline CDR1 and CDR2: SEHNR and FQNEAQ (reference sequence).

As regards this clonotype: A read error may account for a junction end that differs from germline. This chain joins TRBV29-1 and TRBJ1-1; D unclear. The CDR3 contains 15 residues. Germline V gene sequence: CDR1 SQVTM, CDR2 ANQGSEA. This CDR3 reads CSVATPLDMNSEAFF. The CDR3 bases are TGTAGCGTTGCGACGCCTTTGGATATGAACTCTGAAGCTTTCTTT.

This clonotype has only a few counts. The rearrangement joins TRBV4-3 to TRBJ1-3; D may be TRBD1 (5 bases). Trimming removed 0 bases at V and 2 bases at J, with 11 bases between. This CDR3 contains 16 residues. CDR1 and CDR2 from the germline V gene are LGHNA and YSLEER. CDR3 DNA sequence: TGCGCCAGCAGCCAAGATCTCGGAGGGGCTGGAAACACCATATATTTT. It codes for CASSQDLGGAGNTIYF.

Notes on this clonotype: A read error may be the cause here, since a much bigger clone is one base away. V is TRBV6-6 and J is TRBJ2-7; tentatively, D is TRBD2 (5 bases). CDR1 MNHNY and CDR2 SVGAGI come from the germline V gene (reference sequence). With 4 bases removed from V and 7 bases from J, the gap between germline ends came to 11 bases. The CDR3 is 12 amino acids. This CDR3 is CASSFTGMEQYF. The CDR3 DNA follows: TGTGCCAGCAGTTTTACGGGAATGGAGCAGTACTTC.

A few counts support this clonotype. The junction differs from germline at one of its ends, possibly a read error. The genes are TRBV11-2 and TRBJ1-1; weak D call: TRBD1 (5 bases). CDR1 is SGHAT, CDR2 FQNNGV, per germline. The CDR3 totals 15 residues. The CDR3 DNA reads TGTGCCAGCAGCCGGGACGGGGCTAAGGACACTGAAGCTTCCTTT. This sequence encodes CASSRDGAKDTEASF.